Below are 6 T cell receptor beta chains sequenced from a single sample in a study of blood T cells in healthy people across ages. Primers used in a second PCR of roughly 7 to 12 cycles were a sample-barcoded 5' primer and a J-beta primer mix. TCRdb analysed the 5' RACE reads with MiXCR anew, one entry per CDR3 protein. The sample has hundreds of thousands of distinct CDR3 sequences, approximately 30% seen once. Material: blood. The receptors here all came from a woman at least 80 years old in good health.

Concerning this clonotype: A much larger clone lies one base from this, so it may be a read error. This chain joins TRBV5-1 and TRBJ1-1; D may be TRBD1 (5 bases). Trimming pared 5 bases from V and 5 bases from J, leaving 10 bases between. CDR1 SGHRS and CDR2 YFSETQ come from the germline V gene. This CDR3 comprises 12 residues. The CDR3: CASRGLRTEAFF. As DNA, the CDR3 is TGCGCCAGCAGGGGGCTTAGAACTGAAGCTTTCTTT. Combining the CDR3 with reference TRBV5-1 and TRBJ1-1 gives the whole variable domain KAGVTQTPRYLIKTRGQQVTLSCSPISGHRSVSWYQQTPGQGLQFLFEYFSETQRNKGNFPGRFSGRQFSNSRSEMNVSTLELGDSALYLCASRGLRTEAFFGQGTRLTVV.

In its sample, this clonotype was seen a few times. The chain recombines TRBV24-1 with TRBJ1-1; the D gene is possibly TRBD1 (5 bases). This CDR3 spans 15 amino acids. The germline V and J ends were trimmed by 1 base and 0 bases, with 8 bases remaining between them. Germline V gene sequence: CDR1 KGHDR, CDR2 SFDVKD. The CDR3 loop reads CATSDFTGMNTEAFF. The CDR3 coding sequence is TGTGCCACCAGTGATTTTACAGGAATGAACACTGAAGCTTTCTTT.

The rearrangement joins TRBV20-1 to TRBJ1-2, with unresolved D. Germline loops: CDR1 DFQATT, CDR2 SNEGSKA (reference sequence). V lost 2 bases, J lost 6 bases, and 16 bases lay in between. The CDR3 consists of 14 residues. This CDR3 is CSARKPGVQDGYTF. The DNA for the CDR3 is TGCAGTGCTAGAAAACCTGGGGTGCAGGATGGCTACACCTTC.

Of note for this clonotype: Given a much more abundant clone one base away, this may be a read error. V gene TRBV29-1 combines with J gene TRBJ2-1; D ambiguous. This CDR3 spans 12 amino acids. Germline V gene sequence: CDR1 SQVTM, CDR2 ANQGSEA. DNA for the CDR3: TGCAGCGTTGTTTCGGGTTACAATGAGCGGTTCTTC. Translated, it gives CSVVSGYNERFF.

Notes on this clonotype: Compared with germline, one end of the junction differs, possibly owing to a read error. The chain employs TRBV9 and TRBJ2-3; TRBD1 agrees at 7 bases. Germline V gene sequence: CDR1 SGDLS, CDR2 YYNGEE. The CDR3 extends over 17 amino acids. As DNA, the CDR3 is TGTGCCAGCAGCGTAGCTATCCCAGGGGGAAGCACGGATACGCAGTATTTT. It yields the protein CASSVAIPGGSTDTQYF.

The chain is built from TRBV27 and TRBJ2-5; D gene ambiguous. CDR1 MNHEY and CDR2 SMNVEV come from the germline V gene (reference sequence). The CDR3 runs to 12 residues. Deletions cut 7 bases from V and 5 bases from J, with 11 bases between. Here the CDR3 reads CASNSNGETQYF. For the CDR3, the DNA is TGTGCCAGCAATTCTAACGGGGAGACCCAGTACTTC.